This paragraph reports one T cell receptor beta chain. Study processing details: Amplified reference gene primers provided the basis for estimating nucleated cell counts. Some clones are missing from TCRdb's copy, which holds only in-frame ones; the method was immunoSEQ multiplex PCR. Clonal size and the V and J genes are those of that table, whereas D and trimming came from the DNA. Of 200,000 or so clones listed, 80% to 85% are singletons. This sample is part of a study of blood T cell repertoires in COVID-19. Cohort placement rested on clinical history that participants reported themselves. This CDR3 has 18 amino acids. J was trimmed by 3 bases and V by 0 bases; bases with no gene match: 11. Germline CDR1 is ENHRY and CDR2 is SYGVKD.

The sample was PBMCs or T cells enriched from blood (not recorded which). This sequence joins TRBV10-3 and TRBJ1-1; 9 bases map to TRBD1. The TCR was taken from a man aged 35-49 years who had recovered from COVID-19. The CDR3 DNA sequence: TGTGCCATCAGTGAGTCCTGGACAGGGGTTGCCTGGGACACTGAAGCTTTCTTT. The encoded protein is CAISESWTGVAWDTEAFF.